The T cell receptor beta chain described here comes from a study of OX40 agonist ivuxolimab in advanced cancers. Study as a whole: Prior anti-PD-1, anti-PD-L1 or anti-CTLA-4 therapy was allowed; less than 45% had some.

V lost 7 bases, J lost 5 bases, and 14 bases lay in between. The CDR3 has 13 residues. Germline lookup yields CDR1 LNHDA and CDR2 SQIVND (reference sequence). Sequenced by immunoSEQ multiplex PCR; TCRdb stores in-frame clones only, minus some. The sample comprises 95,000 to 100,000 clones, about 80% of which are singletons, and 5.8% rests with the top ten. This clone was counted a few times. Sequencing was performed on CD4+ or CD8+ T cells sorted from blood, taken in a trial of the OX40 agonist ivuxolimab. The TCR was taken from an adult with an advanced solid tumor such as melanoma, head and neck, liver or kidney cancer. The genes are TRBV19 and TRBJ1-2; D call uncertain. CDR3 amino acids: CASTLGSLYGYTF. The CDR3 DNA is TGTGCCAGTACCCTGGGCAGCTTATATGGCTACACCTTC.